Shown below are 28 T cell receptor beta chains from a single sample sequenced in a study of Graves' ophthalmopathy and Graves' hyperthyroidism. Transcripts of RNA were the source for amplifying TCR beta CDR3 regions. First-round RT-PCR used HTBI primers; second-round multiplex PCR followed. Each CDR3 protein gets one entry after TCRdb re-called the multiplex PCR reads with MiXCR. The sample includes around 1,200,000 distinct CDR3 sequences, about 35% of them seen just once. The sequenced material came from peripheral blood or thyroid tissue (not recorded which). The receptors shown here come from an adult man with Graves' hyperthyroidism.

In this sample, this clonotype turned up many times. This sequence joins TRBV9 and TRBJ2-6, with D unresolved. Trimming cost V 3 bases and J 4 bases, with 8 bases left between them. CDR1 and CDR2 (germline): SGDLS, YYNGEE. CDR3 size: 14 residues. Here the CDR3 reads CASSALSGANVLTF. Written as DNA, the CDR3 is TGTGCCAGCAGCGCCCTTTCAGGGGCCAACGTCCTGACTTTC. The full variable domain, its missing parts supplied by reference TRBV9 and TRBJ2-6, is DSGVTQTPKHLITATGQRVTLRCSPRSGDLSVYWYQQSLDQGLQFLIQYYNGEERAKGNILERFSAQQFPDLHSELNLSSLELGDSALYFCASSALSGANVLTFGAGSRLTVL.

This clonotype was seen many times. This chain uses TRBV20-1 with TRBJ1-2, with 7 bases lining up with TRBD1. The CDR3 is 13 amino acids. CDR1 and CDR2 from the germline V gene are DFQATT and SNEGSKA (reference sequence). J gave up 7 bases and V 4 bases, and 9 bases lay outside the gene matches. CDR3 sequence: CSATTDRERGYTF. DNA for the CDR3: TGCAGTGCTACGACCGACAGGGAACGTGGCTACACCTTC.

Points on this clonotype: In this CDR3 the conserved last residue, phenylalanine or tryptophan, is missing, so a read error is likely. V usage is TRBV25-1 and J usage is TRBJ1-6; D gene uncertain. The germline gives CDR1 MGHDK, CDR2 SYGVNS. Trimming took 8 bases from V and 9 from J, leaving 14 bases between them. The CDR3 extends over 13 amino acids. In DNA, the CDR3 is TGTGCCAGCCGGGAGATGGGGTCTTCACCCCTCCACTCT. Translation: CASREMGSSPLHS.

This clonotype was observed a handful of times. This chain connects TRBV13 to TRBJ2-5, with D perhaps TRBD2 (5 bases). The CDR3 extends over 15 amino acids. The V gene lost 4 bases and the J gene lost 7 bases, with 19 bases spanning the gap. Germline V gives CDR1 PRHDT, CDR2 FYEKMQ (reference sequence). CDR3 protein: CASSSGPRRHGTQYF. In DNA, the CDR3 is TGTGCCAGCAGCTCCGGACCCCGGAGGCATGGGACCCAGTACTTC.

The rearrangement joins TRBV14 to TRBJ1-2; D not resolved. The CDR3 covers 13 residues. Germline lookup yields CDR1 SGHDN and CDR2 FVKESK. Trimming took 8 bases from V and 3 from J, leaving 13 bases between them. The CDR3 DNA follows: TGTGCCAGCTCAATCGACACCGACTATGGCTACACCTTC. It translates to CASSIDTDYGYTF.

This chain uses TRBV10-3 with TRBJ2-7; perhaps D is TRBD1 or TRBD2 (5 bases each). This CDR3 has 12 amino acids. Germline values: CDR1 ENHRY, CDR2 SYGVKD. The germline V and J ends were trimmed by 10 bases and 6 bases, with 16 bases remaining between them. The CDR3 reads CASTPTGGEQYF. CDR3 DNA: TGTGCCAGCACCCCGACTGGGGGCGAGCAGTACTTC.

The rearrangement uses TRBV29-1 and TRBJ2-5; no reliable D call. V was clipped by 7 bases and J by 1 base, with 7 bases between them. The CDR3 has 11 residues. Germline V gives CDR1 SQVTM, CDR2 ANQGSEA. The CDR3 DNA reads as TGCAGCGAGGCCGTCCAAGAGACCCAGTACTTC. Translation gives CSEAVQETQYF.

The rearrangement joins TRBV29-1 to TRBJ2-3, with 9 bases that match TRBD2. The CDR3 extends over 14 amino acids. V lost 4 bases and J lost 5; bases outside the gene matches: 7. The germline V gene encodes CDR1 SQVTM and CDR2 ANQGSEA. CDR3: CSVVGGGAVDTQYF. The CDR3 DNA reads TGCAGCGTTGTCGGCGGGGGGGCGGTAGATACGCAGTATTTT.

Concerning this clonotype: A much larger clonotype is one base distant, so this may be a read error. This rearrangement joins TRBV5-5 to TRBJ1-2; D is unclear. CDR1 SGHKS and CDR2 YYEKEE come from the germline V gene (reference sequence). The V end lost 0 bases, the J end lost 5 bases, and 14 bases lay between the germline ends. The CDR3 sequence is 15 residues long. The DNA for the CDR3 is TGTGCCAGCAGCTTGGGAGGGAACCCTAGTTATGGCTACACCTTC. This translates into CASSLGGNPSYGYTF.

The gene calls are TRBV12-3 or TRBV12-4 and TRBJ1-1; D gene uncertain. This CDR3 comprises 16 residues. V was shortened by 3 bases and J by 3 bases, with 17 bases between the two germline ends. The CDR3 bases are TGTGCCAGCAGTTTTGAACGGGGAATGGGTGACACTGAAGCTTTCTTT. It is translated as CASSFERGMGDTEAFF.

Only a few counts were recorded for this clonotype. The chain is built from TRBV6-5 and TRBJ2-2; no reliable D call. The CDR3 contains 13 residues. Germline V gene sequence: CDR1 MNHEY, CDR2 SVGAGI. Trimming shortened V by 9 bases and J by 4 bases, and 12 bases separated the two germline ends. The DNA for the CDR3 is TGTGCCAGTTACCCCGCAGGCACCGGGGAGCTGTTTTTT. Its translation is CASYPAGTGELFF.

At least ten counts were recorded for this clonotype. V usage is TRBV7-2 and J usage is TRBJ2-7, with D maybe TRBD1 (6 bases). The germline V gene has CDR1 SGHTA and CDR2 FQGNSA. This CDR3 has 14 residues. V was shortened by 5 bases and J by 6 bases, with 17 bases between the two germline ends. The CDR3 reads CASSPRPTGFEQYF. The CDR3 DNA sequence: TGTGCCAGCAGCCCCCGCCCTACAGGGTTCGAGCAGTACTTC. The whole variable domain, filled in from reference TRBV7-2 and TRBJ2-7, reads GAGVSQSPSNKVTEKGKDVELRCDPISGHTALYWYRQSLGQGLEFLIYFQGNSAPDKSGLPSDRFSAERTGGSVSTLTIQRTQQEDSAVYLCASSPRPTGFEQYFGPGTRLTVT.

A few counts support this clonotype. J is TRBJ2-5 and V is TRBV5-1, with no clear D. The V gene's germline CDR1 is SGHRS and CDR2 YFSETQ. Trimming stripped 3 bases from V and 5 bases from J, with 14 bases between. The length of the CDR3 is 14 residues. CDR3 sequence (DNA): TGCGCCAGCAGCTACCGGGTTTTACGGGAGACCCAGTACTTC. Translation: CASSYRVLRETQYF.

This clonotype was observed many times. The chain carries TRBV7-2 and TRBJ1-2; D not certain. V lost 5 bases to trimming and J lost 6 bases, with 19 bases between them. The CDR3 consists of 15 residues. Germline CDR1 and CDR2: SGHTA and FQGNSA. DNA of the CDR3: TGTGCCAGCAGCCGTTATATTGTCTCGGAGAATGGCTACACCTTC. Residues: CASSRYIVSENGYTF.

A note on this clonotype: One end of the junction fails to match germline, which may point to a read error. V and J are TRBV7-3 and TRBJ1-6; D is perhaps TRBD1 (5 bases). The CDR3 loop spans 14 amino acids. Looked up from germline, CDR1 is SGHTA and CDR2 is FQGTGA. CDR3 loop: CASSLVTDNSPLHF. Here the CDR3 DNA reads TGTGCCAGCAGCTTGGTGACAGATAATTCACCTCTCCACTTT.

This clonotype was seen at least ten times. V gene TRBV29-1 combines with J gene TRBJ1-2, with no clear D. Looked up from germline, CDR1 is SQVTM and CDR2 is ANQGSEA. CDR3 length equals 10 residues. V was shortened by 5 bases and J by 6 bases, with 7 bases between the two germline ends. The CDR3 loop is CSVYVNGYTF. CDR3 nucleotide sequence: TGCAGCGTTTATGTCAATGGCTACACCTTC.

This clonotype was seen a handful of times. The CDR3 DNA reads as TGTGCCAGCAGCTACTGGACAGGGCCCAGAAGCACCATATATTTT. Protein: CASSYWTGPRSTIYF. This rearrangement joins TRBV5-8 to TRBJ1-3, with 8 bases aligning to TRBD1. Trimming removed 3 bases from V and 9 bases from J; junction bases left unmatched: 11. The CDR3 totals 15 residues. Germline CDR1 is SGHTS and CDR2 is YDEGEE.

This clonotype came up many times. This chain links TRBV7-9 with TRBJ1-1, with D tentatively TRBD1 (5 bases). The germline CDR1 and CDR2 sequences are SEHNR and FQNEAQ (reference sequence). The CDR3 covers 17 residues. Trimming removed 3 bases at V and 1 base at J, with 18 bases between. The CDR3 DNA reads TGTGCCAGCAGCTTGCGCGCAAAGACAGTGACGAACACTGAAGCTTTCTTT. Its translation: CASSLRAKTVTNTEAFF.

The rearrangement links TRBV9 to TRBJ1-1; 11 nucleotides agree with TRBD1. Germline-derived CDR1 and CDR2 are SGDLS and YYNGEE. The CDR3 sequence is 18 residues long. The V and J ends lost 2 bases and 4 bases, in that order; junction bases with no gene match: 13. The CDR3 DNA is TGTGCCAGCAGCGTCCCTAGGACAGGGGGCGAGGGTGGCACTGAAGCTTTCTTT. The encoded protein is CASSVPRTGGEGGTEAFF.

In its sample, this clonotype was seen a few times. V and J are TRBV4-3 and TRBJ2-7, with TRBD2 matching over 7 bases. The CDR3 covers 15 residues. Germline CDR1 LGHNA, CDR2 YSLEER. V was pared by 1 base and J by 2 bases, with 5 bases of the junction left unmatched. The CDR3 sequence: CASSQARDYAYEQYF. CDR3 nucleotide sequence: TGCGCCAGCAGCCAAGCGCGGGACTACGCCTACGAGCAGTACTTC.

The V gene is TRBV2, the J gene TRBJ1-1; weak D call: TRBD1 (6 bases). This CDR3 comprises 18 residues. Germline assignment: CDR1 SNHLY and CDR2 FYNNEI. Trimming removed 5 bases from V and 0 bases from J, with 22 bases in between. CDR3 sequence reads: CASSYPAGGGLMNTEAFF. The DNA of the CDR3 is TGTGCCAGCAGTTATCCTGCCGGTGGGGGGCTAATGAACACTGAAGCTTTCTTT.

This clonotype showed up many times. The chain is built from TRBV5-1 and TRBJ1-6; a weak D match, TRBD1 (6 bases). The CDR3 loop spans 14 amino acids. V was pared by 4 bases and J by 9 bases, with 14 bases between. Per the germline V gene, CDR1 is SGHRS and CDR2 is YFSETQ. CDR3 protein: CASSPGQIGSPLHF. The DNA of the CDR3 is TGCGCCAGCAGCCCCGGACAGATAGGTTCACCCCTCCACTTT.

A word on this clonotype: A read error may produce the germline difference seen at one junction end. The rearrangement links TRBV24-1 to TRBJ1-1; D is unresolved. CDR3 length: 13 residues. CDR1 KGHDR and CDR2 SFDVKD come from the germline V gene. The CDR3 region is CAASDGLKPDAFF. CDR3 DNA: TGTGCCGCCAGTGATGGCCTGAAACCCGATGCTTTCTTT.

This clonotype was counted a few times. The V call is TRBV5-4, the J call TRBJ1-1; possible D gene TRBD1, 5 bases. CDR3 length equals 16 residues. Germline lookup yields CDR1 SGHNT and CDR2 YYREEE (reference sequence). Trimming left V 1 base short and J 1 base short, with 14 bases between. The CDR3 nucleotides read TGTGCCAGCAGCTTGAAATTCAGAGGGGCGAACACTGAAGCTTTCTTT. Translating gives CASSLKFRGANTEAFF.

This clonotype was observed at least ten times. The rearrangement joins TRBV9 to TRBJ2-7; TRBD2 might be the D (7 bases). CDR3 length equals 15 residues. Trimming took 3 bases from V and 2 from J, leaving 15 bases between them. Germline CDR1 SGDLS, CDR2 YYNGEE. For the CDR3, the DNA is TGTGCCAGCAGCGAAGGACTAGGGGGGGCCTACGAGCAGTACTTC. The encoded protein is CASSEGLGGAYEQYF.

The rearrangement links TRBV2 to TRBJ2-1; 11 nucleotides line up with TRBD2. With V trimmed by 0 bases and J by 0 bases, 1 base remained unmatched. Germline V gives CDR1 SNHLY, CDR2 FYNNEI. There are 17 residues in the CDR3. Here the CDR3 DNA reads TGTGCCAGCAGTGAAGCTGGACTAGCGGGCTCCTACAATGAGCAGTTCTTC. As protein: CASSEAGLAGSYNEQFF.

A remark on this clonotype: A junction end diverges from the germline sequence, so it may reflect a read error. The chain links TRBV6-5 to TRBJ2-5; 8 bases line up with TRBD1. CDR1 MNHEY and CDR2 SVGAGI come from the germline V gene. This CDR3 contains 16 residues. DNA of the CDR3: TGTGCCATCAGTTACGCGGGACAGGAGTACCAAGAGACCCAGTACTTC. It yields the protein CAISYAGQEYQETQYF.

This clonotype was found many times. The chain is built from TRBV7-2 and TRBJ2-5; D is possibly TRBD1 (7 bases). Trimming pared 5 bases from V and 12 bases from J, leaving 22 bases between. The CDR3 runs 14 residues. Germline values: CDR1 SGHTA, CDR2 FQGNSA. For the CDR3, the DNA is TGTGCCAGCAGCCGAGACTCCGGAACAGGGGAGGAGTACTTC. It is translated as CASSRDSGTGEEYF.